This TCR beta chain was retrieved from a study of CD8 T cells in ankylosing spondylitis. Study results and caveats: As for the disease-linked clones, they showed a CD8+ phenotype and occurred at relatively low frequencies in peripheral blood. What appeared characteristic of ankylosing spondylitis blood was a TCR beta motif of fewer than ten highly homologous variants. Past research had described some motif variants in reactive arthritis synovial fluid and blood. The authors reported significant enrichment of disease-linked clones in matched ankylosing spondylitis synovial fluid.

The CDR3 has 12 amino acids. Trimming cost V 5 bases and J 5 bases, with 9 bases left between them. CDR1 is LGHDT, CDR2 YNNKEL, per germline (reference sequence). Quantitative 5'-RACE was performed with molecular barcodes, and it yielded the TCR beta libraries. TCRdb independently ran MiXCR on the 5' RACE reads; one entry per CDR3 protein. The sample yields around 770,000 distinct CDR3 sequences, roughly 20% seen once. This clonotype was counted a few times. Its antigen remains unidentified. The source of this sequence is a male donor with ankylosing spondylitis. Material for sequencing was blood, either unsorted or a sorted T cell fraction (not recorded which). V gene TRBV3-1 combines with J gene TRBJ2-5; no clear D gene. CDR3 coding DNA: TGTGCCAGCAGCGTACATGGTGAGACCCAGTACTTC. Its protein is CASSVHGETQYF.